The T cell receptor beta chain under discussion was sequenced for a study of cytomegalovirus exposure and HLA in healthy donors. The PCR employed 60 Vbeta primers together with 13 Jbeta primers. The method was immunoSEQ multiplex PCR; TCRdb's version includes in-frame clones alone and lacks a portion of them. In the table there are more than 95,000 clones, 83% of which are singletons. The TCR was taken from a woman in her forties in good health and CMV-seropositive. What was sequenced was PBMCs.

The CDR3 is CASSIRTGFHEQYF. The CDR3 nucleotides are TGTGCCAGTAGTATCCGGACAGGGTTCCACGAGCAGTACTTC. This rearrangement joins TRBV19 to TRBJ2-7, with 8 nucleotides matching TRBD1. Germline V CDR1 and CDR2: LNHDA, SQIVND (reference sequence). This CDR3 is 14 amino acids long. V shed 3 bases, J shed 5 bases, and the junction held 6 bases outside the gene matches.